This TCR beta chain was sequenced in a study of T cells in Graves' hyperthyroidism and ophthalmopathy. CDR1 and CDR2 from the germline V gene are SGHRS and YFSETQ. This CDR3 is built from 12 residues. This clonotype was picked up one time. Its target is not known. Mismatch with germline at one junction end may stem from a read error. RNA transcripts gave rise to amplified TCR beta CDR3 regions. A set of HTBI primers served as the primers for a first-round RT-PCR of the TCR CDR3. MiXCR, applied by TCRdb to the multiplex PCR reads, yields one record per CDR3 protein. The sample carries 50,000 to 60,000 distinct CDR3 sequences, less than 60% recorded once. Clinical symptoms, serum thyroxine, TRAb, thyroid ultrasound and orbital computed tomography informed diagnoses. Study conclusions and caveats: Blood also carried most thyroid clonotypes expanded above 0.001. Using 13 V-J features, a model discriminated ophthalmopathy from stable hyperthyroidism.

The V and J genes are TRBV5-1 and TRBJ2-5; weak D call: TRBD2 (6 bases). Material: blood. The receptor was derived from a woman aged 45-65 years with Graves' ophthalmopathy. DNA of the CDR3: TGCACCAGCAGCTGGGAGGAGGAGACCCAGTACTTC. It codes for CTSSWEEETQYF.